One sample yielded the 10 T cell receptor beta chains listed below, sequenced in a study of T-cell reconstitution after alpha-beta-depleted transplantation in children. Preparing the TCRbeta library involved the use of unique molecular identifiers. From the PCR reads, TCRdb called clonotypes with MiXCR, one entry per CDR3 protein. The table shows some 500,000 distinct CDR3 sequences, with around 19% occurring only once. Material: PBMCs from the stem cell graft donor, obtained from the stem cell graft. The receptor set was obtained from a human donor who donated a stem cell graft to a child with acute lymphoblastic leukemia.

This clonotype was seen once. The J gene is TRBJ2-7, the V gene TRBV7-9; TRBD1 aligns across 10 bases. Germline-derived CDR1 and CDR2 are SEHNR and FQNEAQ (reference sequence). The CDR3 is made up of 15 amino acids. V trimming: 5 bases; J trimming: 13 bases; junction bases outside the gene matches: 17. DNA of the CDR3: TGTGCCAGCAGCCTATATGGGACAGGGGACGGCGTGCATTACTTC. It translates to CASSLYGTGDGVHYF.

This chain's CDR3 is CASSFGIGTGRSYNEQFF. The CDR3 DNA reads TGTGCCAGCAGTTTCGGAATCGGGACGGGGCGCTCCTACAATGAGCAGTTCTTC. The V gene is TRBV27, the J gene TRBJ2-1; D is possibly TRBD1 or TRBD2 (5 bases each). From germline, CDR1 is MNHEY and CDR2 SMNVEV (reference sequence). The V and J ends lost 3 bases and 0 bases respectively, with 18 bases between them. This CDR3 is built from 18 residues.

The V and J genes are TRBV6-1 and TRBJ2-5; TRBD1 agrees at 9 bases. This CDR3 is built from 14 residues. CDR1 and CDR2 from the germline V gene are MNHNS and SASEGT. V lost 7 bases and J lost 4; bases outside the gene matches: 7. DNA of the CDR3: TGTGCCAGCAAGGACAGGGGCCACTCAGAGACCCAGTACTTC. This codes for CASKDRGHSETQYF.

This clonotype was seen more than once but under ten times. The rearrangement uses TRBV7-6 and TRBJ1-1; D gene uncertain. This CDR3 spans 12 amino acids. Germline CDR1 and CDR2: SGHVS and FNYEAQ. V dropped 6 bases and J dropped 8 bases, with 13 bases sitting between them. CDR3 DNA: TGTGCCAGCAGTAGATTGGAGGGAGAAGCTTTCTTT. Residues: CASSRLEGEAFF.

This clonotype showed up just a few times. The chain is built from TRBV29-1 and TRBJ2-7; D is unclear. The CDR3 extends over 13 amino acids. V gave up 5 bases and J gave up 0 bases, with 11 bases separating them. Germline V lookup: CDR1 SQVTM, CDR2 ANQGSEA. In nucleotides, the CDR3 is TGCAGCGTTCAGTTCGGAATCTCCTACGAGCAGTACTTC. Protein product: CSVQFGISYEQYF.

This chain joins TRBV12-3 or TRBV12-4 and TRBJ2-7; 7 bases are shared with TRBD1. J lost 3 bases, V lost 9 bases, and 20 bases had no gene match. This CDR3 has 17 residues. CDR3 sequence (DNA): TGTGCCAGAGGGTGGGACAGTGGGTTCCCATCCCACTACGAGCAGTACTTC. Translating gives CARGWDSGFPSHYEQYF.

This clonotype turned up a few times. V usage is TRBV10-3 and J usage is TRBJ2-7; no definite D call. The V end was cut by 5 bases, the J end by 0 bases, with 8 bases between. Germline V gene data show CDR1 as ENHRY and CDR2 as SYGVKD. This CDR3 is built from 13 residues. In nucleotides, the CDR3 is TGTGCCATCAGTTATTCCCTCTCCTACGAGCAGTACTTC. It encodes CAISYSLSYEQYF.

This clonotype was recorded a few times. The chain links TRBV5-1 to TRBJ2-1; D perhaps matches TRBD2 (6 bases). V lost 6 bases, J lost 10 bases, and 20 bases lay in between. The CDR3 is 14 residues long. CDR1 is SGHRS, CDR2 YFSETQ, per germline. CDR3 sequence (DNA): TGCGCCAGCATCCCGGGATCTACTAGCCCCGAGCAGTTCTTC. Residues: CASIPGSTSPEQFF.

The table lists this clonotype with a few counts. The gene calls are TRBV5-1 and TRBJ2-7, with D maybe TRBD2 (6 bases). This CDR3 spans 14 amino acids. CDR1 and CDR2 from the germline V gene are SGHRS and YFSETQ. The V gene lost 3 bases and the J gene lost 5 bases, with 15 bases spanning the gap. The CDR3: CASSWGAGRDEQYF. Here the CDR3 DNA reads TGCGCCAGCAGCTGGGGTGCGGGGCGCGACGAGCAGTACTTC.

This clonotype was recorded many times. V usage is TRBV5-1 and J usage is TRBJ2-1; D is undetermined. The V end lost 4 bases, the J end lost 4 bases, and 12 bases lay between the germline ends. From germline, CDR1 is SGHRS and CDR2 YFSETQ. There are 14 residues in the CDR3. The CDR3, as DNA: TGCGCCAGCAGCCCCTCCGGGCTTTACAATGAGCAGTTCTTC. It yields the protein CASSPSGLYNEQFF.